The present T cell receptor (beta chain) was sequenced within a study of blood T cells in healthy people across ages. Study-level findings and limits: The authors considered diversity estimates from one million T cells to be underestimates. There was no known CMV status for donors, so expanded clonotype changes were possibly confounded.

With a J-beta primer mix and a sample-barcoded 5' primer, a second PCR ran about 7 to 12 cycles. Each CDR3 protein gets one entry after TCRdb re-called the 5' RACE reads with MiXCR. This table has some 730,000 distinct CDR3 sequences, about 20% appearing once. Per sample, no less than 5 micrograms of total RNA were extracted. Comment on this clonotype: What it binds is unknown.

The CDR3 runs 14 residues. V trimming: 0 bases; J trimming: 4 bases; junction bases outside the gene matches: 5. Germline CDR1 DFQATT, CDR2 SNEGSKA (reference sequence). The sample comprised blood. The clonotype was recovered from a man between 65 and 79 years old in good health. The rearrangement joins TRBV20-1 to TRBJ1-2; 7 nucleotides align to TRBD1. CDR3 nucleotide sequence: TGCAGTGCTAGAGATCAGGCAGGGGGCTATGGCTACACCTTC. This encodes CSARDQAGGYGYTF.